The 4 T cell receptor beta chains in this list originate from one sample, sequenced in a study of blood T cell repertoires in COVID-19. Profiled with immunoSEQ multiplex PCR; TCRdb holds only in-frame clones, not every one. The data show about 330,000 clones, 87% seen once. Sequenced: PBMCs or T cells enriched from blood (not recorded which). These receptors were obtained from a woman aged 30 to 39 who had recovered from COVID-19.

This clone came up once. The V and J genes are TRBV5-4 and TRBJ1-1; tentative D call: TRBD1 (6 bases). V was pared by 0 bases and J by 5 bases, with 20 bases between. CDR3 length: 17 residues. Looked up from germline, CDR1 is SGHNT and CDR2 is YYREEE (reference sequence). In nucleotides, the CDR3 is TGTGCCAGCAGCTTGGGGGGCCTGACAGGAATGGGAACTGAAGCTTTCTTT. Encoded protein: CASSLGGLTGMGTEAFF.

The chain joins TRBV5-6 to TRBJ2-7, with D possibly being TRBD2 (5 bases). In germline, CDR1 is SGHDT, CDR2 YYEEEE. V lost 1 base, J lost 0 bases, and 14 bases lay in between. The CDR3 contains 16 residues. The CDR3 reads CASSLTTDSFSYEQYF. The DNA of the CDR3 is TGTGCCAGCAGCTTGACAACGGACTCATTCTCCTACGAGCAGTACTTC. The full variable domain, in which reference TRBV5-6 and TRBJ2-7 provide the parts outside the CDR3, is DAGVTQSPTHLIKTRGQQVTLRCSPKSGHDTVSWYQQALGQGPQFIFQYYEEEERQRGNFPDRFSGHQFPNYSSELNVNALLLGDSALYLCASSLTTDSFSYEQYFGPGTRLTVT.

The V gene is TRBV19, the J gene TRBJ1-3; D remains ambiguous. Deletions cut 5 bases from V and 5 bases from J, with 7 bases between. The germline V gene encodes CDR1 LNHDA and CDR2 SQIVND (reference sequence). The length of the CDR3 is 12 residues. CDR3 sequence: CASSSGRNTIYF. In DNA form, the CDR3 reads TGTGCCAGTAGTTCGGGGAGAAACACCATATATTTT. Combining the CDR3 with reference TRBV19 and TRBJ1-3 gives the whole variable domain DGGITQSPKYLFRKEGQNVTLSCEQNLNHDAMYWYRQDPGQGLRLIYYSQIVNDFQKGDIAEGYSVSREKKESFPLTVTSAQKNPTAFYLCASSSGRNTIYFGEGSWLTVV.

This clone appeared a few times. The V gene is TRBV19, the J gene TRBJ1-5; 8 bases are a match to TRBD1. V shed 4 bases, J shed 2 bases, and the junction held 4 bases outside the gene matches. The CDR3 extends over 15 amino acids. The germline V gene has CDR1 LNHDA and CDR2 SQIVND (reference sequence). This CDR3 reads CASSTDRGGNQPQHF. The CDR3 bases are TGTGCCAGTAGTACCGACAGGGGAGGCAATCAGCCCCAGCATTTT.